This TCR beta chain was identified during a study of blood T cell repertoires in COVID-19. Between the trimmed V and J ends, which lost 5 bases and 2 bases, there was a span of 13 bases. Germline assignment: CDR1 KGHSH and CDR2 LQKENI. The CDR3 runs 14 residues. The data were produced by immunoSEQ multiplex PCR, yet TCRdb's version contains in-frame clones alone and is incomplete. This table holds some 350,000 clones, more than 70% found once. This clonotype originated in a woman in her twenties or thirties with COVID-19, enrolled during active disease. The gene calls are TRBV18 and TRBJ2-7, with a weak D call TRBD1 (5 bases). Source material: peripheral blood. The DNA of the CDR3 is TGTGCCAGCTCAGCGGCAGGGCGCCCCTACGAGCAGTACTTC. This translates into CASSAAGRPYEQYF.